The following is a TCR beta chain sequence with its context. These data come from a study of blood T cell repertoires in COVID-19. Per the original methods: Amplifying reference gene primers gave estimates of nucleated cell counts. Method: immunoSEQ multiplex PCR; TCRdb's copy keeps in-frame clones and lacks some. The V and J calls and clone size were taken over from that table, and D and trimming were inferred from the DNA. The table lists about 170,000 clones, more than 70% of them singletons, with about 4% in the top ten. The CDR3 loop spans 12 amino acids. Trimming removed 0 bases at V and 6 bases at J, with 6 bases between. In germline, CDR1 is GTSNPN, CDR2 SVGIG (reference sequence). Cohorts were determined from participant-reported clinical history.

Sequencing was carried out using PBMCs or T cells enriched from blood (not recorded which). The chain links TRBV30 to TRBJ2-1; D perhaps matches TRBD1 (5 bases). The clonotype comes from a woman in her forties or fifties in a cohort exposed to, infected with or recovered from COVID-19 (not recorded which). The CDR3 DNA is TGTGCCTGGAGTGTAAGGGGCAATGAGCAGTTCTTC. Its protein is CAWSVRGNEQFF. Full variable domain (rest looked up from reference TRBV30 and TRBJ2-1): SQTIHQWPATLVQPVGSPLSLECTVEGTSNPNLYWYRQAAGRGLQLLFYSVGIGQISSEVPQNLSASRPQDRQFILSSKKLLLSDSGFYLCAWSVRGNEQFFGPGTRLTVL.